This entry lists 20 T cell receptor beta chains sequenced from one sample in a study of cytomegalovirus exposure and HLA in healthy donors. The primer mix had 60 Vbeta and 13 Jbeta primers. Sequenced by immunoSEQ multiplex PCR; TCRdb stores in-frame clones only, minus some. The sample includes roughly 150,000 clones, almost 80% of them seen just once. Sequencing was carried out using PBMCs. The source of these receptors is a woman aged 25 to 39 in good health and CMV-seronegative.

The V gene is TRBV30, the J gene TRBJ2-7, with 12 bases matching TRBD2. After removal of 2 bases from V and 6 bases from J, the junction contained 8 bases not matched to a gene. Germline loops: CDR1 GTSNPN, CDR2 SVGIG (reference sequence). This CDR3 spans 15 amino acids. CDR3: CAWSPLAGGSREQYF. In nucleotides, the CDR3 is TGTGCCTGGAGTCCACTAGCGGGGGGCTCTCGCGAGCAGTACTTC.

The J gene is TRBJ2-7, the V gene TRBV5-4; 8 bases align to TRBD1. This CDR3 is built from 14 residues. CDR1 SGHNT and CDR2 YYREEE come from the germline V gene (reference sequence). V shed 4 bases and J 1 base; nucleotides not matched to a gene: 4. The CDR3 spells CASSLQGGSYEQYF. The CDR3 region has the DNA TGTGCCAGCAGCCTACAGGGGGGATCCTACGAGCAGTACTTC.

The J gene is TRBJ2-3, the V gene TRBV9; D perhaps matches TRBD1 (5 bases). V lost 0 bases, J lost 2 bases, and 16 bases lay in between. The germline CDR1 and CDR2 sequences are SGDLS and YYNGEE. The CDR3 has 17 residues. The CDR3 DNA is TGTGCCAGCAGCGTAGTTCCGGACACTTATCTCACAGATACGCAGTATTTT. This encodes CASSVVPDTYLTDTQYF.

The rearrangement joins TRBV9 to TRBJ2-1, with 9 nucleotides matching TRBD1. CDR1 and CDR2 (germline): SGDLS, YYNGEE. With 0 bases clipped from V and 6 bases from J, the junction kept 10 bases outside the gene matches. This CDR3 has 17 residues. The CDR3 loop reads CASSVEMWDRVGNEQFF. Written as DNA, the CDR3 is TGTGCCAGCAGCGTAGAAATGTGGGACAGGGTAGGCAATGAGCAGTTCTTC.

The V call is TRBV30, the J call TRBJ1-3, with D perhaps matching TRBD1 (6 bases). Germline CDR1 is GTSNPN and CDR2 is SVGIG (reference sequence). The CDR3 runs to 14 residues. V shed 5 bases and J shed 0 bases, with 11 bases lying between them. CDR3 coding DNA: TGTGCCTGGGAACAGGGAGCCTCTGGAAACACCATATATTTT. Translating gives CAWEQGASGNTIYF.

V usage is TRBV5-8 and J usage is TRBJ2-1; a weak D match, TRBD2 (7 bases). V lost 1 base and J lost 0, with 11 bases in between. Germline loops: CDR1 SGHTS, CDR2 YDEGEE. CDR3 length equals 16 residues. In DNA form, the CDR3 reads TGTGCCAGCAGCTTGTGGGGGGGCCTCTCCTACAATGAGCAGTTCTTC. It codes for CASSLWGGLSYNEQFF.

This clone was counted only a few times. The chain has TRBV7-2 and TRBJ1-1; 8 bases are a match to TRBD1. Germline assignment: CDR1 SGHTA and CDR2 FQGNSA. CDR3 length: 15 amino acids. V was clipped by 5 bases and J by 8 bases; unmatched bases: 13. This CDR3 is CASSLQTGALGEAFF. Here the CDR3 DNA reads TGTGCCAGCAGCCTACAGACAGGGGCCTTAGGGGAAGCTTTCTTT.

This clone has only a few counts. The V and J genes are TRBV27 and TRBJ1-1, with a possible D match to TRBD1 (5 bases). This CDR3 spans 15 amino acids. Trimming took 0 bases from V and 8 from J, leaving 16 bases between them. The germline V gene encodes CDR1 MNHEY and CDR2 SMNVEV (reference sequence). CDR3 amino acids: CASSLSDTGQREAFF. CDR3 DNA: TGTGCCAGCAGTTTATCGGATACAGGCCAGCGAGAAGCTTTCTTT.

The V gene is TRBV6-1, the J gene TRBJ1-5; no reliable D call. The CDR3 length is 13 residues. V dropped 11 bases and J dropped 7 bases, with 18 bases sitting between them. Germline V gene data show CDR1 as MNHNS and CDR2 as SASEGT. The CDR3 sequence: CAGGDYGNQPQHF. DNA for the CDR3: TGTGCCGGAGGAGACTACGGGAACCAGCCCCAGCATTTT.

This rearrangement joins TRBV5-1 to TRBJ1-1, with a weak D call TRBD1 (6 bases). V lost 0 bases to trimming and J lost 0 bases, with 21 bases between them. CDR1 is SGHRS and CDR2 is YFSETQ in the germline V gene. This CDR3 contains 19 residues. The CDR3 loop reads CASSLATGFETRMNTEAFF. The CDR3 DNA reads as TGCGCCAGCAGCTTGGCAACAGGGTTTGAAACTAGAATGAACACTGAAGCTTTCTTT.

This sequence joins TRBV6-5 and TRBJ1-1, with 7 positions matching TRBD1. The CDR3 covers 15 residues. The germline V gene encodes CDR1 MNHEY and CDR2 SVGAGI. The junction had 6 bases not matched to a gene; V was cut back by 0 bases and J by 5 bases. CDR3 loop: CASSYSGQWSTEAFF. The CDR3 region has the DNA TGTGCCAGCAGTTACTCGGGACAGTGGTCGACTGAAGCTTTCTTT.

V usage is TRBV19 and J usage is TRBJ1-3; D may be TRBD1 (5 bases). CDR1 and CDR2 (germline): LNHDA, SQIVND (reference sequence). The CDR3 has 18 residues. V shed 6 bases and J shed 0 bases, with 21 bases lying between them. CDR3 loop: CASRQIRGGDASGNTIYF. CDR3 bases: TGTGCCAGTAGGCAAATACGGGGAGGGGACGCCTCTGGAAACACCATATATTTT. The whole variable domain, remainder taken from reference TRBV19 and TRBJ1-3, is DGGITQSPKYLFRKEGQNVTLSCEQNLNHDAMYWYRQDPGQGLRLIYYSQIVNDFQKGDIAEGYSVSREKKESFPLTVTSAQKNPTAFYLCASRQIRGGDASGNTIYFGEGSWLTVV.

The genes are TRBV6-5 and TRBJ2-5; 8 bases fit TRBD2. The CDR3 totals 14 residues. The V and J ends lost 4 bases and 5 bases, in that order; junction bases with no gene match: 6. CDR1 and CDR2 from the germline V gene are MNHEY and SVGAGI. The CDR3 loop is CASSSGGAGETQYF. CDR3 DNA: TGTGCCAGCAGTTCCGGGGGGGCCGGGGAGACCCAGTACTTC.

This clone was seen only a few times. The gene calls are TRBV4-1 and TRBJ1-2; D is undetermined. The CDR3 is made up of 16 amino acids. Germline loops: CDR1 MGHRA, CDR2 YSYEKL. The ends were cut back, 1 base at V and 2 bases at J, with 14 bases in the middle. The chain's CDR3 is CASSQVGGRGNYGYTF. CDR3 nucleotide sequence: TGCGCCAGCAGCCAAGTGGGAGGGAGAGGGAACTATGGCTACACCTTC.

The V call is TRBV28, the J call TRBJ1-2, with D hard to call. Looked up from germline, CDR1 is MDHEN and CDR2 is SYDVKM. Trimming left V 5 bases short and J 4 bases short, with 17 bases between. This CDR3 has 15 amino acids. CDR3 in DNA: TGTGCCAGCAGTCCAAACTTGACTGGCGCCTATGGCTACACCTTC. It is translated as CASSPNLTGAYGYTF.

To note about this clone: The junction and the germline gene differ at one end; a read error may be behind it. The chain is built from TRBV7-9 and TRBJ1-4, with 9 bases that match TRBD1. There are 16 residues in the CDR3. CDR1 and CDR2 from the germline V gene are SEHNR and FQNEAQ (reference sequence). The CDR3 nucleotides are TGTTCCAGCAGCAAGAAACCGGGACAGGGAAGTGAAAAACTGTTTTTT. Protein sequence: CSSSKKPGQGSEKLFF.

The chain is built from TRBV11-2 and TRBJ2-5; perhaps TRBD2 as D (5 bases). Germline values: CDR1 SGHAT, CDR2 FQNNGV. Trimming took 4 bases from V and 2 from J, leaving 5 bases between them. This CDR3 has 12 amino acids. The CDR3 protein is CASSWEQETQYF. The CDR3 coding sequence is TGTGCCAGCAGCTGGGAGCAAGAGACCCAGTACTTC. Using reference TRBV11-2 and TRBJ2-5 for the parts outside the CDR3, the full variable domain is EAGVAQSPRYKIIEKRQSVAFWCNPISGHATLYWYQQILGQGPKLLIQFQNNGVVDDSQLPKDRFSAERLKGVDSTLKIQPAKLEDSAVYLCASSWEQETQYFGPGTRLLVL.

The rearrangement joins TRBV4-1 to TRBJ1-5, with no clear D. CDR3 length: 18 amino acids. Trimming removed 0 bases from V and 0 bases from J, with 15 bases in between. The germline V gene has CDR1 MGHRA and CDR2 YSYEKL. CDR3 bases: TGCGCCAGCAGCCAAGAAGAAGCACAGCTATATAGCAATCAGCCCCAGCATTTT. Protein product: CASSQEEAQLYSNQPQHF.

The chain uses TRBV7-8 and TRBJ2-3; 8 bases align to TRBD2. The V and J ends lost 1 base and 4 bases, in that order; junction bases with no gene match: 10. This CDR3 comprises 17 residues. Germline V CDR1 and CDR2: SGHVS, FQNEAQ. CDR3 DNA: TGTGCCAGCAGCTTAGGAGCGGGGGCGGGGAGCTCAGATACGCAGTATTTT. Protein sequence: CASSLGAGAGSSDTQYF. Together with reference TRBV7-8 and TRBJ2-3, the CDR3 gives the full variable domain: GAGVSQSPRYKVAKRGQDVALRCDPISGHVSLFWYQQALGQGPEFLTYFQNEAQLDKSGLPSDRFFAERPEGSVSTLKIQRTQQEDSAVYLCASSLGAGAGSSDTQYFGPGTRLTVL.

This rearrangement joins TRBV5-1 to TRBJ1-5; 7 bases map to TRBD1. The V segment lost 0 bases and the J segment 8 bases; nucleotides outside the gene matches: 8. Germline lookup yields CDR1 SGHRS and CDR2 YFSETQ. CDR3 length: 15 amino acids. The CDR3 DNA reads TGCGCCAGCAGCTTGGCGGGACAGCATCAGGAGCCCCAGCATTTT. It yields the protein CASSLAGQHQEPQHF. The full variable domain, completed using reference TRBV5-1 and TRBJ1-5, is KAGVTQTPRYLIKTRGQQVTLSCSPISGHRSVSWYQQTPGQGLQFLFEYFSETQRNKGNFPGRFSGRQFSNSRSEMNVSTLELGDSALYLCASSLAGQHQEPQHFGDGTRLSIL.